The sample holds a few counts of the clone carrying this T cell receptor (beta chain). Its antigen is currently unknown. These data originate in a study of vaccination effects on CD4 cells after COVID-19. Study context: In culture with approximately 9.5 IU/ml IL-2 and roughly 9.7 ug/ml peptides, PBMC were grown at two million per well.

The assay was immunoSEQ multiplex PCR, and TCRdb's table has in-frame clones only and misses some. This sample yields over 45,000 clones, of which about 74% are seen a single time; around 3.3% belongs to the top ten. The CDR3 has 14 residues. Trimming took off 2 bases at V and 7 bases at J, with 15 bases between the two ends. In germline, CDR1 is GTSNPN, CDR2 SVGIG (reference sequence). When less than 13 days of culture had elapsed, CD4+ T cells were isolated. None of the vaccinated had previously contracted SARS-CoV-2, and their nucleocapsid antibodies tested negative. Researchers swapped half the medium for IL-2 medium on both days 3 and 7. Findings and limits, study-wide: Healthy vaccine recipients' vaccine-induced clones were almost all SARS-CoV-2 mono-reactive.

The chain carries TRBV30 and TRBJ1-5; possible D gene TRBD1, 5 bases. The TCR originated in a human donor who received a COVID-19 vaccine. The sample consisted of CD4+ T cells from PBMCs cultured without peptide, taken before COVID-19 vaccination. The CDR3 protein is CAWSLAGRGQPQHF. Written as DNA, the CDR3 is TGTGCCTGGAGTCTAGCAGGAAGGGGCCAGCCCCAGCATTTT.